This T cell receptor beta chain emerged from a study of blood T cell repertoires in COVID-19. The V end was cut by 7 bases, the J end by 1 base, with 14 bases between. The CDR3 spans 15 residues. The V gene's germline CDR1 is LGHNA and CDR2 YNFKEQ. Data came from immunoSEQ multiplex PCR; TCRdb stores just in-frame clones and leaves some out. Among 35,000 to 45,000 clones listed, 70% to 80% were seen once. The source is a woman in her sixties or seventies with acute or convalescent COVID-19. The rearrangement links TRBV4-2 to TRBJ2-1; D not certain. The sample consisted of peripheral blood. The CDR3 region has the DNA TGTGCCAGCACCCTACAGCTTCAATCCTACAATGAGCAGTTCTTC. Translating it yields CASTLQLQSYNEQFF.